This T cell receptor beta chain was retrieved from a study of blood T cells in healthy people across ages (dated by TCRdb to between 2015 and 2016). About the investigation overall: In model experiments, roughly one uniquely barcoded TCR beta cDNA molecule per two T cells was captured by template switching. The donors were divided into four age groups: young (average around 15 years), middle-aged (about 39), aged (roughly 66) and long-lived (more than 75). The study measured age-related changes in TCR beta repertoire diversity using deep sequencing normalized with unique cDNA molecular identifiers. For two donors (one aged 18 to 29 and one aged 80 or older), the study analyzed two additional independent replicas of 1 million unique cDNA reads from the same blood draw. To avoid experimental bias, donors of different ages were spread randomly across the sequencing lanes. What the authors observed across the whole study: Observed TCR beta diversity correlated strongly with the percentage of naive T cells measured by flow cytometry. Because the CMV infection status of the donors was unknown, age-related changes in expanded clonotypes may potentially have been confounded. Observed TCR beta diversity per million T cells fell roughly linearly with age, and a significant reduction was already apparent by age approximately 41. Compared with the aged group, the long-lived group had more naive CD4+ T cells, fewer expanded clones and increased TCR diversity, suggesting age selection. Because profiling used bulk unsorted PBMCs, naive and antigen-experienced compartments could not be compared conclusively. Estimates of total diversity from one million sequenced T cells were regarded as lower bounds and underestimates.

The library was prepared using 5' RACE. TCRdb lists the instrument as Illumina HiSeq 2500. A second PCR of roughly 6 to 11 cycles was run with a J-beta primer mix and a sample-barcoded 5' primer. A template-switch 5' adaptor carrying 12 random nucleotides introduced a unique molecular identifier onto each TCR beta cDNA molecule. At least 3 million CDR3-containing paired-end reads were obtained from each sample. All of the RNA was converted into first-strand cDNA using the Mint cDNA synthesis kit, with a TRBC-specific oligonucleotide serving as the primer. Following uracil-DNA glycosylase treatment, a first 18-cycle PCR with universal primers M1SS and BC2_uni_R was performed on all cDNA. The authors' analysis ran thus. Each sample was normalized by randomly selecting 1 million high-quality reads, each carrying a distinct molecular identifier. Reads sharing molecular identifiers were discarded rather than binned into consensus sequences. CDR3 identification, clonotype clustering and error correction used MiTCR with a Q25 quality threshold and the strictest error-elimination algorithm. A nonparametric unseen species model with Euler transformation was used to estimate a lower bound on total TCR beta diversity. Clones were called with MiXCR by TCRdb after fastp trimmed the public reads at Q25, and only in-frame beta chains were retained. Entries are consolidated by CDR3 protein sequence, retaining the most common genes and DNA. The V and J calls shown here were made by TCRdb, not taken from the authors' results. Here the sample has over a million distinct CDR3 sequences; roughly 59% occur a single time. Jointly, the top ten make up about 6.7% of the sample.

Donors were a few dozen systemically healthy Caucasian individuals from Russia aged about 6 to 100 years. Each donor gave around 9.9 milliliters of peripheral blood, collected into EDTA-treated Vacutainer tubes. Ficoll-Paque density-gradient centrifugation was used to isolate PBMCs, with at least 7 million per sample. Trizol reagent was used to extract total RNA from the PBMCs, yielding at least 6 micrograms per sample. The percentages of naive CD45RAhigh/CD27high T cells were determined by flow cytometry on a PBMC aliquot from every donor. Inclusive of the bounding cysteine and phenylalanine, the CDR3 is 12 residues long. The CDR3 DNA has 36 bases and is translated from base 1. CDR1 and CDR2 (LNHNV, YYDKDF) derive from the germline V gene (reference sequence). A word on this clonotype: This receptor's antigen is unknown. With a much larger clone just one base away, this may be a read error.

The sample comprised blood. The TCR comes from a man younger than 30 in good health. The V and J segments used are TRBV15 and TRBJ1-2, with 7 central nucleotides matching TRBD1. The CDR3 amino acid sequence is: CATIRDREGYTF. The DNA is TGTGCCACCATCAGAGACAGGGAGGGCTACACCTTC.